This T cell receptor beta chain emerged from a study of T cell responses to AZD1222 COVID-19 vaccine. The CDR3 has 14 residues. Between the trimmed V and J ends, which lost 3 bases and 8 bases, there was a span of 13 bases. CDR1 and CDR2 from the germline V gene are LGHDT and YNNKEL (reference sequence). Libraries were prepared by immunoSEQ multiplex PCR; TCRdb keeps only in-frame clonotypes and omits some of them. The data show 120,000 or so clones, with 91% seen just once and over 5% held by the top ten. The receptor was derived from an adult in good health. This specimen was peripheral blood, taken on day 0 of AZD1222 vaccination. This sequence joins TRBV3-1 (or the pseudogene TRBV3-2) and TRBJ2-2; weak D call: TRBD1 (5 bases). DNA of the CDR3: TGTGCCAGCAGCCAGTCCGAGACAGCGGGGGAGCTGTTTTTT. This codes for CASSQSETAGELFF.